The present T cell receptor (beta chain) was sequenced within a study of Graves' ophthalmopathy and Graves' hyperthyroidism. TCR beta CDR3 amplification used RNA transcripts. HTBI primers were employed in first-round RT-PCR, then a second-round multiplex PCR followed. TCRdb recomputed calls from the multiplex PCR reads with MiXCR, one row per CDR3 protein. The top ten hold roughly 6.9% of the sample, which has about 620,000 distinct CDR3 sequences, about 20% seen once. This clonotype was observed at least ten times. The study excluded patients with other autoimmune diseases, uncontrolled infections, pregnancy or lactation. The V gene lost 3 bases and the J gene lost 2 bases, with 16 bases spanning the gap. Germline lookup yields CDR1 KGHSH and CDR2 LQKENI. The CDR3 is 16 residues long.

The chain couples TRBV18 to TRBJ1-1, with D maybe TRBD1 (6 bases). The specimen sequenced was peripheral blood. The sequence came from a woman aged 18-29 years with stable Graves' hyperthyroidism. Some clones in this sample may be carry-over from other donors' samples. CDR3 amino acids: CASSPRGGGSNTEAFF. In DNA form, the CDR3 reads TGTGCCAGCTCACCGCGTGGAGGGGGGTCCAACACTGAAGCTTTCTTT.